Below are 2 T cell receptor beta chains sequenced from a single sample in a study of beta chain features in type 1 diabetes. The whole isolated RNA underwent reverse transcription, so sequencing captured expressed TCRB transcripts. Method: immunoSEQ multiplex PCR; TCRdb's copy keeps in-frame clones and lacks some. This sample has 900,000 or so clones; 17% occur once, and the top ten carry 0.023%. The sample comprised naive CD4+ T cells from blood. The receptors come from a woman aged 18-35 years in good health.

Only a few counts were recorded for this clone. One end of the junction varies from germline; a read error may be responsible. The gene calls are TRBV7-9 and TRBJ2-1; perhaps TRBD2 as D (5 bases). The CDR3 spans 15 residues. The germline V gene encodes CDR1 SEHNR and CDR2 FQNEAQ (reference sequence). The CDR3 DNA is TGCGCCAGCAGCCAAGATAGCGACACCTACAATGAGCAGTTCTTC. Its translation: CASSQDSDTYNEQFF. Supplemented by reference TRBV7-9 and TRBJ2-1, the full variable domain reads DTGVSQNPRHKITKRGQNVTFRCDPISEHNRLYWYRQTLGQGPEFLTYFQNEAQLEKSRLLSDRFSAERPKGSFSTLEIQRTEQGDSAMYLCASSQDSDTYNEQFFGPGTRLTVL.

V is TRBV6-5 and J is TRBJ2-7, with 10 bases lining up with TRBD2. Germline loops: CDR1 MNHEY, CDR2 SVGAGI. V lost 8 bases and J lost 2; bases outside the gene matches: 6. The CDR3 loop spans 14 amino acids. The CDR3 sequence is CASGTSGIPYEQYF. The CDR3 bases are TGTGCCAGCGGAACTAGCGGGATACCCTACGAGCAGTACTTC.